This passage covers 3 T cell receptor beta chains from one sample sequenced in a study of shared T cell receptors in the human thymus. Sequenced by immunoSEQ multiplex PCR; TCRdb stores in-frame clones only, minus some. The table records 700,000 or so clones, 70% to 90% of them present only once. The same data also contributed to another study, on human thymus T cells.

Sequencing was done on a sample of thymocytes. All receptors come from a girl under three years old with a congenital heart defect.

This clone appeared a few times. The V call is TRBV28, the J call TRBJ1-3; D perhaps matches TRBD1 (6 bases). The CDR3 runs 15 residues. Per germline, CDR1 MDHEN and CDR2 SYDVKM. Trimming took 4 bases from V and 0 from J, leaving 10 bases between them. The CDR3 region is CASSSTGHSGNTIYF. CDR3 DNA: TGTGCCAGCAGTTCGACAGGTCACTCTGGAAACACCATATATTTT.

This sequence joins TRBV6-1 and TRBJ1-5, with D maybe TRBD1 (6 bases). The CDR3 runs 16 residues. Germline loops: CDR1 MNHNS, CDR2 SASEGT. V was clipped by 0 bases and J by 2 bases, with 11 bases between them. The DNA for the CDR3 is TGTGCCAGCAGTGAAGCCAGGGGAGAGGGCAATCAGCCCCAGCATTTT. Translated, it gives CASSEARGEGNQPQHF.

J is TRBJ2-4 and V is TRBV27; the match to TRBD2 covers 9 bases. V lost 4 bases, J lost 0 bases, and 10 bases stayed unmatched. The CDR3 has 18 amino acids. Germline V lookup: CDR1 MNHEY, CDR2 SMNVEV (reference sequence). Here the CDR3 reads CASSSLLSGGLAKNIQYF. The DNA for the CDR3 is TGTGCCAGCAGTTCCCTGTTAAGCGGGGGGCTAGCCAAAAACATTCAGTACTTC.